A selection of T cell receptor beta chains follows, all from one sample in a study of blood T cells in healthy people across ages. TCRdb reprocessed the 5' RACE reads via MiXCR and lists one record per CDR3 protein. Counted here are about 800,000 distinct CDR3 sequences, approximately 25% occurring once; the ten biggest clones make up roughly 3.8%. This sample also appeared in a second study, on T cells of mothers and their children.

The sample comprised blood. The receptors shown here come from a boy younger than 18 in good health. CDR3s include the opening cysteine and the closing phenylalanine or tryptophan. The order of the fields is CDR3 DNA, CDR3 protein, V gene, clone size, D gene, J gene. The D gene is left open where the match is weak. Size is omitted from some rows. Given values are once, few, many or a class for expanded clones.

cdr3_nt: TGTGCCAGCAGCTCAGCGCCGATAAGACTAGCCGGAAAAAACATTCAGTACTTC
cdr3_aa: CASSSAPIRLAGKNIQYF
v_call: TRBV5-6
clone_size: few
d_call: TRBD2
j_call: TRBJ2-4

cdr3_nt: TGTGCCAGCCGGCGGGAGAGCTATGGCTACACCTTC
cdr3_aa: CASRRESYGYTF
v_call: TRBV27
clone_size: .
d_call: .
j_call: TRBJ1-2

cdr3_nt: TGTGCCAGCAGCCCGGACTATTACGAAAACATTCAGTACTTC
cdr3_aa: CASSPDYYENIQYF
v_call: TRBV7-9
clone_size: .
d_call: .
j_call: TRBJ2-4

cdr3_nt: TGTGCCAGCAGCCTTACTTCGATAGGGGGGGGCCGGAACACTGAAGCTTTCTTT
cdr3_aa: CASSLTSIGGGRNTEAFF
v_call: TRBV7-9
clone_size: few
d_call: .
j_call: TRBJ1-1

cdr3_nt: TGTGCCAGCAGCCCACGGTCTTGGGCGGGAGGCAAAAACATTCAGTACTTC
cdr3_aa: CASSPRSWAGGKNIQYF
v_call: TRBV27
clone_size: .
d_call: TRBD2
j_call: TRBJ2-4

cdr3_nt: TGTGCCAGCAGCCCCCTGCCGGCAGGGGGGTACTTC
cdr3_aa: CASSPLPAGGYF
v_call: TRBV12-3/TRBV12-4
clone_size: few
d_call: TRBD1
j_call: TRBJ2-5

cdr3_nt: TGCAGCGTTGTAATCCTGGATACGCAGTATTTT
cdr3_aa: CSVVILDTQYF
v_call: TRBV29-1
clone_size: few
d_call: .
j_call: TRBJ2-3

cdr3_nt: TGTGCCAGCAGCCTTTTCGGGGGGGACGCCGGGGAGCTGTTTTTT
cdr3_aa: CASSLFGGDAGELFF
v_call: TRBV12-3/TRBV12-4
clone_size: .
d_call: TRBD2
j_call: TRBJ2-2

cdr3_nt: TGTGCCAGCAGTAGTGAGGTACGGCCCGTGGATACGCAGTATTTT
cdr3_aa: CASSSEVRPVDTQYF
v_call: TRBV12-3/TRBV12-4
clone_size: few
d_call: .
j_call: TRBJ2-3

cdr3_nt: TGTGCCAGCAGTGTGAGCGGGAGCTACCATGAGCAGTTCTTC
cdr3_aa: CASSVSGSYHEQFF
v_call: TRBV6-2/TRBV6-3
clone_size: .
d_call: TRBD2
j_call: TRBJ2-1

cdr3_nt: TGTGCCACCAGCAGAGAAGCAGGGCCCGGAGACAATGAGCAGTTCTTC
cdr3_aa: CATSREAGPGDNEQFF
v_call: TRBV15
clone_size: few
d_call: .
j_call: TRBJ2-1

cdr3_nt: TGCGCCAGCAGCGCGGGCCGGGACAGGGACTACGAGCAGTACTTC
cdr3_aa: CASSAGRDRDYEQYF
v_call: TRBV5-1
clone_size: few
d_call: TRBD1
j_call: TRBJ2-7

cdr3_nt: TGCAGCGTTGACAGGGGTGGCTACACCTTC
cdr3_aa: CSVDRGGYTF
v_call: TRBV29-1
clone_size: .
d_call: .
j_call: TRBJ1-2

cdr3_nt: TGTGCCAGCACCATCGGTTGGGAGAAAGAAAAACTGTTTTTT
cdr3_aa: CASTIGWEKEKLFF
v_call: TRBV6-1
clone_size: .
d_call: .
j_call: TRBJ1-4

cdr3_nt: TGCAGTGCTAGAGATTTGCGCGGGGGGGATGGTGAGCAGTTCTTC
cdr3_aa: CSARDLRGGDGEQFF
v_call: TRBV20-1
clone_size: few
d_call: TRBD2
j_call: TRBJ2-1

cdr3_nt: TGCAGTGTCAAAGGGTCTAAAGGTGGGAACACTGAAGCTTTCTTT
cdr3_aa: CSVKGSKGGNTEAFF
v_call: TRBV20-1
clone_size: .
d_call: .
j_call: TRBJ1-1

cdr3_nt: TGTGCCAGCAGTGCACGGGGAGCTCTCCGAGTGAACACTGAAGCTTTCTTT
cdr3_aa: CASSARGALRVNTEAFF
v_call: TRBV12-3/TRBV12-4
clone_size: few
d_call: .
j_call: TRBJ1-1

cdr3_nt: TGTGCCAGTAGCCCCCGGCTTTCACGTATCACAGATACGCAGTATTTT
cdr3_aa: CASSPRLSRITDTQYF
v_call: TRBV19
clone_size: .
d_call: .
j_call: TRBJ2-3

cdr3_nt: TGTGCCAGCAGCTTAGGACTAGCGGGAGATGGCAATGAGCAGTTCTTC
cdr3_aa: CASSLGLAGDGNEQFF
v_call: TRBV7-8
clone_size: few
d_call: TRBD2
j_call: TRBJ2-1

cdr3_nt: TGCAGTGCCGGGGAGGGGAGGAGAGAGACCCAGTACTTC
cdr3_aa: CSAGEGRRETQYF
v_call: TRBV20-1
clone_size: .
d_call: TRBD2
j_call: TRBJ2-5

cdr3_nt: TGTGCCAGCAGTTATGTGGCAGGGGGCGGCACTGGAAACACCATATATTTT
cdr3_aa: CASSYVAGGGTGNTIYF
v_call: TRBV6-5
clone_size: .
d_call: TRBD1
j_call: TRBJ1-3

cdr3_nt: TGTGCCAGCGCCAGGACAGGGAATAACTATGGCTACACCTTC
cdr3_aa: CASARTGNNYGYTF
v_call: TRBV6-5
clone_size: .
d_call: TRBD1
j_call: TRBJ1-2

cdr3_nt: TGTGCCAGCAGCTTAGATCTCGTCGCTGGTGAAAAACTGTTTTTT
cdr3_aa: CASSLDLVAGEKLFF
v_call: TRBV11-2
clone_size: few
d_call: .
j_call: TRBJ1-4

cdr3_nt: TGTGCCAGCAGCCCCCCGGGTATAGAGACCCAGTACTTC
cdr3_aa: CASSPPGIETQYF
v_call: TRBV7-2
clone_size: .
d_call: .
j_call: TRBJ2-5

cdr3_nt: TGTGCCAGCAGCAAATGGCGTTCCCGAGGGCGAAAACTGTTTTTT
cdr3_aa: CASSKWRSRGRKLFF
v_call: TRBV21-1
clone_size: .
d_call: .
j_call: TRBJ1-4

cdr3_nt: TGTGCCAGCAGCTTATTGGGTTCGGAAAACACTGAAGCTTTCTTT
cdr3_aa: CASSLLGSENTEAFF
v_call: TRBV7-2
clone_size: .
d_call: .
j_call: TRBJ1-1

cdr3_nt: TGTGCCAGCACCCCAGGACAGGACTCCTACGAGCAGTACTTC
cdr3_aa: CASTPGQDSYEQYF
v_call: TRBV12-3/TRBV12-4
clone_size: few
d_call: TRBD1
j_call: TRBJ2-7

cdr3_nt: TGTGCCAGCAGCTTAGTACAGCCTAGCACAGATACGCAGTATTTT
cdr3_aa: CASSLVQPSTDTQYF
v_call: TRBV7-2
clone_size: .
d_call: .
j_call: TRBJ2-3

cdr3_nt: TGCAGTGCTAGAGATCTAACTTTTTCCTACGAGCAGTACTTC
cdr3_aa: CSARDLTFSYEQYF
v_call: TRBV20-1
clone_size: few
d_call: .
j_call: TRBJ2-7

cdr3_nt: TGCAGTGCTTGGGGACTTTGGACTAGGGGGAAAATCAACAATGAGCAGTTCTTC
cdr3_aa: CSAWGLWTRGKINNEQFF
v_call: TRBV20-1
clone_size: few
d_call: .
j_call: TRBJ2-1

cdr3_nt: TGTGCCTTTAGCGTGGAGGGCGCCTACAATGGGCAGTTCTTC
cdr3_aa: CAFSVEGAYNGQFF
v_call: TRBV13
clone_size: few
d_call: .
j_call: TRBJ2-1

cdr3_nt: TGTGCCAGCAGTGAAGGTCCTTCAGGGGAGTCGGGAGGTTATGGCTACACCTTC
cdr3_aa: CASSEGPSGESGGYGYTF
v_call: TRBV2
clone_size: few
d_call: .
j_call: TRBJ1-2

cdr3_nt: TGTGCCAGCAGTTTGACAAACAGGGTAGATACGCAGTATTTT
cdr3_aa: CASSLTNRVDTQYF
v_call: TRBV28
clone_size: few
d_call: .
j_call: TRBJ2-3

cdr3_nt: TGTGCCAGCAGCTTAGTGCGGACTAGCGGCTCTGGGGCCAACGTCCTGACTTTC
cdr3_aa: CASSLVRTSGSGANVLTF
v_call: TRBV7-2
clone_size: few
d_call: TRBD2
j_call: TRBJ2-6

cdr3_nt: TGTGCCAGCAGCCTAGATAGCGGGGGAGCCAAAAACATTCAGTACTTC
cdr3_aa: CASSLDSGGAKNIQYF
v_call: TRBV7-8
clone_size: .
d_call: TRBD2
j_call: TRBJ2-4

cdr3_nt: TGCAGTGCTTCCACTGGCGGAGGCACAGATACGCAGTATTTT
cdr3_aa: CSASTGGGTDTQYF
v_call: TRBV20-1
clone_size: .
d_call: .
j_call: TRBJ2-3

cdr3_nt: TGTGCCAGCAGCCCGGGAAACACCATATATTTT
cdr3_aa: CASSPGNTIYF
v_call: TRBV12-3/TRBV12-4
clone_size: few
d_call: .
j_call: TRBJ1-3

cdr3_nt: TGTGCCAGCATAGGAGAGGGGAACACTGAAGCTTTCTTT
cdr3_aa: CASIGEGNTEAFF
v_call: TRBV12-3/TRBV12-4
clone_size: .
d_call: .
j_call: TRBJ1-1

cdr3_nt: TGCGCCAGCAGCCAAGATGCGGTAAAAAGTCGACTTAGCACAGATACGCAGTATTTT
cdr3_aa: CASSQDAVKSRLSTDTQYF
v_call: TRBV4-3
clone_size: few
d_call: .
j_call: TRBJ2-3

cdr3_nt: TGTGCCAGCAGTCTCGGACTAGACAGCGCCTACGAGCAGTACTTC
cdr3_aa: CASSLGLDSAYEQYF
v_call: TRBV6-5
clone_size: few
d_call: TRBD2
j_call: TRBJ2-7

cdr3_nt: TGTGCCAGCAGCTTGGCCGGAGGACAGCAAGAGACCCAGTACTTC
cdr3_aa: CASSLAGGQQETQYF
v_call: TRBV11-2
clone_size: few
d_call: .
j_call: TRBJ2-5

cdr3_nt: TGCGCCAGCAGCCAAGTCGCAGGGGATGGCTACGAGCAGTACTTC
cdr3_aa: CASSQVAGDGYEQYF
v_call: TRBV4-3
clone_size: .
d_call: .
j_call: TRBJ2-7

cdr3_nt: TGTGCCAGCAGCTGGGTATGGGGGTACGAGCAGTACTTC
cdr3_aa: CASSWVWGYEQYF
v_call: TRBV5-5
clone_size: few
d_call: .
j_call: TRBJ2-7

cdr3_nt: TGTGCCAGGATCTTTACTAGCGGGCTTTGCAACTCTGGGGCCAACGTCCTGACTTTC
cdr3_aa: CARIFTSGLCNSGANVLTF
v_call: TRBV27
clone_size: few
d_call: TRBD2
j_call: TRBJ2-6

cdr3_nt: TGCGCCAGCAGCCTACTAGATTATGATACCGGGGAGCTGTTTTTT
cdr3_aa: CASSLLDYDTGELFF
v_call: TRBV4-1
clone_size: .
d_call: .
j_call: TRBJ2-2